This T cell receptor beta chain was profiled in a study of OX40 agonist ivuxolimab in advanced cancers. It was autoimmune disease history or systemic immunosuppression that excluded patients. Blood samples were obtained at baseline, cycle 4 day 1, and cycle 7 day 1. A note on this clone: Its antigen is undetermined.

General observations from the study: In CD8+ T cells, expanded clones were on average more numerous than in CD4+. With doses of 0.1-3.0 mg/kg, partial responders showed among the lowest clonal expansion.

V dropped 4 bases and J dropped 0 bases, with 10 bases sitting between them. This CDR3 has 15 amino acids. From germline, CDR1 is LNHDA and CDR2 SQIVND (reference sequence). The repertoire was sequenced with immunoSEQ multiplex PCR; TCRdb's copy has only in-frame clones and lacks some. This table has more than 65,000 clones, roughly 85% appearing once. This chain links TRBV19 with TRBJ2-1; a weak D match, TRBD2 (6 bases). The receptor was derived from an adult with an advanced solid tumor such as melanoma, head and neck, liver or kidney cancer. The sequencing here drew on CD4+ or CD8+ T cells sorted from blood, taken in a trial of the OX40 agonist ivuxolimab. The CDR3 DNA sequence: TGTGCCAGTAGTAGGGACTCAAGCTCCTACAATGAGCAGTTCTTC. Protein sequence: CASSRDSSSYNEQFF. The full variable domain, rest sourced from reference TRBV19 and TRBJ2-1, is DGGITQSPKYLFRKEGQNVTLSCEQNLNHDAMYWYRQDPGQGLRLIYYSQIVNDFQKGDIAEGYSVSREKKESFPLTVTSAQKNPTAFYLCASSRDSSSYNEQFFGPGTRLTVL.